This T cell receptor (beta chain) came from a study of T-cell memory formation after mild COVID-19. This clonotype was observed many times. TCRdb ran MiXCR on the 5' RACE reads and lists one entry per CDR3 protein. Of approximately 500,000 distinct CDR3 sequences listed, around 25% are singletons. Germline V CDR1 and CDR2: SGHTA, FQGNSA. The CDR3 runs to 12 residues. The V end was cut by 3 bases, the J end by 3 bases, with 4 bases between. The chain uses TRBV7-2 and TRBJ2-3; D remains unclear. This TCR was sampled from an adult woman who had mild COVID-19 (a few samples of this study predate the infection). Cell type and time point are not known. Material: PBMCs or a T cell subset sorted from them (not recorded which). The CDR3 DNA sequence: TGTGCCAGCAGCTTCTCGACAGATACGCAGTATTTT. Encoded protein: CASSFSTDTQYF. The full variable domain, with the rest looked up from reference TRBV7-2 and TRBJ2-3, is GAGVSQSPSNKVTEKGKDVELRCDPISGHTALYWYRQSLGQGLEFLIYFQGNSAPDKSGLPSDRFSAERTGGSVSTLTIQRTQQEDSAVYLCASSFSTDTQYFGPGTRLTVL.